One sample yielded the 18 T cell receptor beta chains listed below, sequenced in a study of cytomegalovirus exposure and HLA in healthy donors. The study ran its PCR with 60 Vbeta and 13 Jbeta primers. The data were produced by immunoSEQ multiplex PCR, yet TCRdb's version contains in-frame clones alone and is incomplete. The repertoire holds 150,000 to 200,000 clones, with about 80% as singletons. The material sequenced was PBMCs. These receptors came from a woman in her forties in good health and CMV-seronegative.

The V call is TRBV7-3, the J call TRBJ2-1; D is unresolved. CDR1 and CDR2 from the germline V gene are SGHTA and FQGTGA. V lost 1 base to trimming and J lost 7 bases, with 8 bases between them. This CDR3 has 13 amino acids. The chain's CDR3 is CASSLSAANEQFF. DNA of the CDR3: TGTGCCAGCAGCTTAAGTGCGGCTAATGAGCAGTTCTTC.

This chain joins TRBV18 and TRBJ1-5; D perhaps matches TRBD1 (6 bases). The CDR3 length is 13 residues. The germline gives CDR1 KGHSH, CDR2 LQKENI. The germline V and J ends were trimmed by 6 bases and 7 bases, with 13 bases remaining between them. The CDR3 is CASSLIRGQPQHF. CDR3 bases: TGTGCCAGCTCCTTAATCAGGGGCCAGCCCCAGCATTTT.

The V gene is TRBV19, the J gene TRBJ1-1; TRBD1 aligns across 7 bases. Germline assignment: CDR1 LNHDA and CDR2 SQIVND (reference sequence). The CDR3 has 14 residues. Trimming at V came to 2 bases and at J to 6 bases, leaving 6 bases not matched to a gene. This CDR3 is CASSINEGAPEAFF. CDR3 DNA sequence: TGTGCCAGTAGTATAAATGAGGGGGCCCCTGAAGCTTTCTTT.

This clone occurred once. The rearrangement uses TRBV27 and TRBJ2-1; the D is unclear. The V and J ends lost 8 bases and 0 bases respectively, with 8 bases between them. The CDR3 is 13 residues long. The V gene's germline CDR1 is MNHEY and CDR2 SMNVEV (reference sequence). The CDR3 protein is CASGWSSYNEQFF. The CDR3 DNA follows: TGTGCCAGCGGATGGAGCTCCTACAATGAGCAGTTCTTC.

The chain employs TRBV2 and TRBJ1-4, with D perhaps matching TRBD1 (5 bases). Trimming stripped 10 bases from V and 1 base from J, with 13 bases between. The CDR3 has 14 residues. The germline gives CDR1 SNHLY, CDR2 FYNNEI. The CDR3 here is CATDRRGTNEKLFF. As DNA, the CDR3 is TGTGCCACCGATCGGAGGGGAACTAATGAAAAACTGTTTTTT.

The chain couples TRBV10-3 to TRBJ2-5, with 7 bases identical to TRBD1. From germline, CDR1 is ENHRY and CDR2 SYGVKD. V trimming: 10 bases; J trimming: 2 bases; junction bases outside the gene matches: 7. The CDR3 runs 13 residues. CDR3: CATRDSGQETQYF. The CDR3 DNA follows: TGTGCCACCCGGGACAGTGGGCAAGAGACCCAGTACTTC.

The rearrangement joins TRBV28 to TRBJ1-5, with a possible D match to TRBD1 (6 bases). With 6 bases removed from V and 8 bases from J, the gap between germline ends came to 14 bases. CDR3 length equals 13 residues. CDR1 is MDHEN and CDR2 is SYDVKM in the germline V gene. CDR3 in amino acids: CASSSQGWEPQHF. For the CDR3, the DNA is TGTGCCAGCAGCTCACAGGGTTGGGAGCCCCAGCATTTT.

The V and J genes are TRBV30 and TRBJ2-2; D remains unclear. The CDR3 has 12 residues. Germline-derived CDR1 and CDR2 are GTSNPN and SVGIG (reference sequence). V was shortened by 2 bases and J by 5 bases, with 6 bases between the two germline ends. In DNA form, the CDR3 reads TGTGCCTGGAGTTGGCAGACCGGGGAGCTGTTTTTT. Translating it yields CAWSWQTGELFF.

V and J are TRBV4-2 and TRBJ1-2, with a possible D match to TRBD1 (5 bases). The germline V gene encodes CDR1 LGHNA and CDR2 YNFKEQ. The CDR3 length is 15 residues. V lost 0 bases, J lost 4 bases, and 12 bases lay in between. In DNA, the CDR3 is TGTGCCAGCAGCCAAGATCTGTTCCAGGGCTATGGCTACACCTTC. Translation gives CASSQDLFQGYGYTF.

This clone was picked up a small number of times. The chain combines TRBV6-1 with TRBJ2-3; D is ambiguous. Germline V lookup: CDR1 MNHNS, CDR2 SASEGT. CDR3 length: 13 amino acids. The V gene lost 4 bases and the J gene lost 3 bases, with 8 bases spanning the gap. CDR3 coding DNA: TGTGCCAGCAGTGCCCCTCCGACAGATACGCAGTATTTT. Its translation is CASSAPPTDTQYF.

The V gene is TRBV6-4, the J gene TRBJ2-1, with TRBD1 identical over 10 bases. This CDR3 contains 16 residues. Germline trimming cut 6 bases from V and 2 bases from J; bases unmatched to any gene: 7. The V gene's germline CDR1 is MRHNA and CDR2 SNTAGT. In nucleotides, the CDR3 is TGTGCCAGCAGCGATACCGGGACAGGGGCCTACAATGAGCAGTTCTTC. Amino acids: CASSDTGTGAYNEQFF.

The chain uses TRBV18 and TRBJ2-7; 9 bases match TRBD1. The CDR3 has 15 residues. The germline gives CDR1 KGHSH, CDR2 LQKENI. Trimming at V came to 3 bases and at J to 0 bases, leaving 3 bases not matched to a gene. Here the CDR3 reads CASSPGTGSSYEQYF. The CDR3 nucleotides read TGTGCCAGCTCACCCGGGACAGGGAGCTCCTACGAGCAGTACTTC.

There are a few counts of this clone. This rearrangement joins TRBV19 to TRBJ1-4; TRBD1 matches 8 bases. V lost 5 bases and J lost 5; bases outside the gene matches: 4. Germline CDR1 reads LNHDA; CDR2 reads SQIVND (reference sequence). The CDR3 consists of 14 residues. The CDR3 DNA reads as TGTGCCAGTAGTGAGGGACAGGACAATGAAAAACTGTTTTTT. It yields the protein CASSEGQDNEKLFF.

With respect to this clone: The junction departs from germline at one end; a sequencing error may be responsible. The chain has TRBV5-1 and TRBJ1-2; TRBD1 matches at 9 bases. The germline CDR1 and CDR2 sequences are SGHRS and YFSETQ. The CDR3 spans 12 residues. As DNA, the CDR3 is TGCGCCAGCAGCCTTGACTCCGGGACAGGGCTTTTC. Translating it yields CASSLDSGTGLF.

This clone has only one observation. The chain joins TRBV6-1 to TRBJ2-5; tentatively, D is TRBD1 (6 bases). V was shortened by 2 bases and J by 2 bases, with 9 bases between the two germline ends. Germline assignment: CDR1 MNHNS and CDR2 SASEGT. The CDR3 contains 14 residues. CDR3 sequence: CASSETGYQETQYF. In nucleotides, the CDR3 is TGTGCCAGCAGTGAAACAGGGTATCAAGAGACCCAGTACTTC.

The rearrangement uses TRBV12-2 and TRBJ1-3; the D call in the table, TRBD1, was not verified against the DNA. TRBV12-2 corresponds to a pseudogene. The CDR3 contains 18 residues. CDR3 DNA: TGTGCAAGTCGCTCGGTAAGACAGCAATCCTTCTCTGGAAACACCATATATTTT. It specifies CASRSVRQQSFSGNTIYF.

The J gene is TRBJ2-7, the V gene TRBV4-2; the D gene is possibly TRBD1 (6 bases). CDR3 length: 18 amino acids. Germline V gives CDR1 LGHNA, CDR2 YNFKEQ. Deletions cut 0 bases from V and 2 bases from J, with 20 bases between. CDR3 nucleotide sequence: TGTGCCAGCAGCCAAGAGGGGCCCCTACAGGGTTTTACCTACGAGCAGTACTTC. Translating it yields CASSQEGPLQGFTYEQYF.

This clone was detected only a few times. This chain links TRBV13 with TRBJ1-2; 7 bases line up with TRBD1. Per germline, CDR1 PRHDT and CDR2 FYEKMQ (reference sequence). The length of the CDR3 is 15 residues. J was trimmed by 4 bases and V by 4 bases; bases with no gene match: 9. The CDR3 reads CASSSSGGGFYGYTF. In DNA, the CDR3 is TGTGCCAGCAGCTCTTCTGGAGGGGGCTTCTATGGCTACACCTTC. Drawing the rest from reference TRBV13 and TRBJ1-2, the complete variable domain is AAGVIQSPRHLIKEKRETATLKCYPIPRHDTVYWYQQGPGQDPQFLISFYEKMQSDKGSIPDRFSAQQFSDYHSELNMSSLELGDSALYFCASSSSGGGFYGYTFGSGTRLTVV.